These 18 T cell receptor beta chains were sequenced from one sample in a study of blood T cell repertoires in COVID-19. Assay: immunoSEQ multiplex PCR; the TCRdb copy retains only in-frame clones and omits some. This table holds 350,000 to 550,000 clones, nearly 90% found once. Input material: PBMCs or T cells enriched from blood (not recorded which). Source of these receptors: a woman aged 18-29 years with acute COVID-19.

The chain uses TRBV28 and TRBJ2-7, with D perhaps TRBD1 (6 bases). Trimming took off 8 bases at V and 0 bases at J, with 14 bases between the two ends. The germline V gene has CDR1 MDHEN and CDR2 SYDVKM. This CDR3 has 14 amino acids. The CDR3 is CASGFRGSSYEQYF. The CDR3 region has the DNA TGTGCCAGCGGATTCAGGGGATCCTCCTACGAGCAGTACTTC.

This chain uses TRBV24-1 with TRBJ2-1, with 9 bases aligning to TRBD2. Trimming at V came to 3 bases and at J to 6 bases, leaving 8 bases not matched to a gene. CDR1 and CDR2 from the germline V gene are KGHDR and SFDVKD. The CDR3 covers 16 residues. CDR3 DNA: TGTGCCACCAGTGATGTCGAGCTAGCGGGGCTCAATGAGCAGTTCTTC. It translates to CATSDVELAGLNEQFF.

CDR3 sequence: CASRQRGVHEQFF. In nucleotides, the CDR3 is TGTGCCAGCAGACAACGGGGGGTTCATGAGCAGTTCTTC. The V gene is TRBV7-8, the J gene TRBJ2-1; TRBD2 matches 7 bases. V lost 6 bases and J lost 8; bases outside the gene matches: 7. The CDR3 runs to 13 residues. Germline V gene sequence: CDR1 SGHVS, CDR2 FQNEAQ.

The chain recombines TRBV27 with TRBJ1-2, with a tentative D call TRBD1 (6 bases). Trimming took 6 bases from V and 3 from J, leaving 14 bases between them. Germline V gene lookup returns CDR1 MNHEY and CDR2 SMNVEV (reference sequence). This CDR3 has 14 residues. The CDR3 loop is CASRATGAYYGYTF. CDR3 in DNA: TGTGCCAGCAGGGCGACAGGTGCTTACTATGGCTACACCTTC.

On this clone: The junction shows a germline mismatch at one end, possibly a read error. This rearrangement joins TRBV3-1 (or the pseudogene TRBV3-2) to TRBJ2-5, with D possibly TRBD2 on 5 matching bases. Germline V gene sequence: CDR1 LGHDT, CDR2 YNNKEL (reference sequence). The CDR3 spans 11 residues. The CDR3 coding sequence is TGTGCCAGCAGCCAAAGAACGGGATTTCACTTC. It encodes CASSQRTGFHF.

This chain joins TRBV5-8 and TRBJ1-3; unclear D gene. Trimming cost V 5 bases and J 9 bases, with 12 bases left between them. CDR1 and CDR2 (germline): SGHTS, YDEGEE. The CDR3 runs to 12 residues. CDR3 sequence: CASRGPLGTIYF. Written as DNA, the CDR3 is TGTGCCAGCAGGGGCCCCTTGGGCACCATATATTTT.

The V and J genes are TRBV7-9 and TRBJ2-1; D is ambiguous. This CDR3 region has 13 residues. V lost 4 bases, J lost 7 bases, and 11 bases lay in between. From germline, CDR1 is SEHNR and CDR2 FQNEAQ (reference sequence). The CDR3 bases are TGTGCCAGCAGCTCCCCCAACACGAATGAGCAGTTCTTC. This encodes CASSSPNTNEQFF.

The sample holds one count of this clone. Here the CDR3 reads CASSLRSGGANVLTF. The DNA for the CDR3 is TGTGCCAGCAGCTTGCGTTCAGGGGGAGCCAACGTCCTGACTTTC. The chain has TRBV5-6 and TRBJ2-6; 7 bases line up with TRBD1. The CDR3 loop spans 15 amino acids. CDR1 SGHDT and CDR2 YYEEEE come from the germline V gene. V shed 1 base and J 7 bases; nucleotides not matched to a gene: 5.

A single count supports this clone. This chain connects TRBV27 to TRBJ1-5; the match to TRBD1 covers 8 bases. The CDR3 is made up of 16 amino acids. Germline CDR1 and CDR2: MNHEY and SMNVEV (reference sequence). V lost 4 bases to trimming and J lost 2 bases; unmatched junction nucleotides: 7. The CDR3 region is CASSSSDRVGNQPQHF. CDR3 in DNA: TGTGCCAGCAGTTCCTCGGACAGGGTTGGCAATCAGCCCCAGCATTTT.

This clone turned up a few times. The chain combines TRBV5-1 with TRBJ1-1; D is ambiguous. There are 15 residues in the CDR3. Looked up from germline, CDR1 is SGHRS and CDR2 is YFSETQ. V was clipped by 4 bases and J by 3 bases, with 16 bases between them. In DNA form, the CDR3 reads TGCGCCAGCAGCCGAGACGGCGGGTTTGACACTGAAGCTTTCTTT. Translated, it gives CASSRDGGFDTEAFF.

This clone has a single count. The V and J genes are TRBV28 and TRBJ2-5; 9 nucleotides match TRBD2. The J segment lost 5 bases and the V segment lost 5 bases, leaving 15 bases of the junction unmatched. In germline, CDR1 is MDHEN, CDR2 SYDVKM. CDR3 length: 17 residues. The CDR3 reads CASSTRVGGRAGETQYF. The CDR3 DNA is TGTGCCAGCAGTACCCGTGTTGGCGGGAGGGCCGGGGAGACCCAGTACTTC.

V is TRBV5-6 and J is TRBJ1-2; no firm D call. Germline V lookup: CDR1 SGHDT, CDR2 YYEEEE. The CDR3 loop spans 15 amino acids. V was pared by 2 bases and J by 2 bases, with 13 bases between. The CDR3 nucleotides are TGTGCCAGCAGCTTCGAGGACTATTTAAACTATGGCTACACCTTC. Protein: CASSFEDYLNYGYTF.

V usage is TRBV24-1 and J usage is TRBJ2-3; TRBD1 matches at 7 bases. The length of the CDR3 is 13 residues. V gave up 0 bases and J gave up 9 bases; unmatched junction bases: 2. Germline CDR1 is KGHDR and CDR2 is SFDVKD. This CDR3 reads CATSDLGRGTQYF. CDR3 DNA: TGTGCCACCAGTGATTTGGGCAGGGGGACGCAGTATTTT.

The chain combines TRBV9 with TRBJ1-1; D call uncertain. The CDR3 loop spans 13 amino acids. Trimming took off 4 bases at V and 0 bases at J, with 7 bases between the two ends. Germline values: CDR1 SGDLS, CDR2 YYNGEE. The CDR3 coding sequence is TGTGCCAGCAGCTATCAGGTGAACACTGAAGCTTTCTTT. Amino acid sequence: CASSYQVNTEAFF.

The chain recombines TRBV11-2 with TRBJ2-1; 7 nucleotides align to TRBD1. Germline CDR1 and CDR2: SGHAT and FQNNGV. The V segment lost 3 bases and the J segment 9 bases; nucleotides outside the gene matches: 5. The CDR3 spans 13 residues. The CDR3 region has the DNA TGTGCCAGCAGCTTGTCCCACAGGGGTGAGCAGTTCTTC. This translates into CASSLSHRGEQFF.

V gene TRBV3-1 (or the pseudogene TRBV3-2) combines with J gene TRBJ2-2; TRBD1 is a possible D gene (5 bases). This CDR3 has 14 residues. Trimming removed 0 bases from V and 5 bases from J, with 7 bases in between. Germline V lookup: CDR1 LGHDT, CDR2 YNNKEL (reference sequence). CDR3 residues: CASSQESGTGELFF. CDR3 sequence (DNA): TGTGCCAGCAGCCAAGAATCAGGGACCGGGGAGCTGTTTTTT.

This chain joins TRBV15 and TRBJ1-3, with no clear D. Trimming stripped 7 bases from V and 3 bases from J, with 10 bases between. CDR3 size: 13 residues. CDR1 and CDR2 (germline): LNHNV, YYDKDF (reference sequence). The CDR3: CATKGGVGNTIYF. The CDR3 region has the DNA TGTGCCACCAAGGGAGGAGTTGGAAACACCATATATTTT. The full variable domain, in which reference TRBV15 and TRBJ1-3 provide the parts outside the CDR3, is DAMVIQNPRYQVTQFGKPVTLSCSQTLNHNVMYWYQQKSSQAPKLLFHYYDKDFNNEADTPDNFQSRRPNTSFCFLDIRSPGLGDTAMYLCATKGGVGNTIYFGEGSWLTVV.

The chain carries TRBV28 and TRBJ2-3, with 7 positions matching TRBD1. Germline loops: CDR1 MDHEN, CDR2 SYDVKM. V dropped 6 bases and J dropped 10; count of bases not matched to a gene: 7. The CDR3 runs 12 residues. This chain's CDR3 is CASSMTGFAQYF. In nucleotides, the CDR3 is TGTGCCAGCAGCATGACAGGGTTCGCGCAGTATTTT.